The 30 T cell receptor beta chains presented below share a single source sample, sequenced in a study of early T cells in non-severe SARS-CoV-2 infection (dated by TCRdb to the early 2020s). The library was built by means of 5' RACE. Sequencing used a NextSeq 500. TCRdb handled the public reads itself, with Q25 trimming in fastp and clone calling in MiXCR, and kept productive beta chains. When rows share a CDR3 protein, they turn into one entry using the most common DNA and genes. The sample contains 25,000 to 30,000 distinct CDR3 sequences, nearly 4.5% of them found a single time. 4.5% to 7% of the sample goes to the ten largest clones. The source material was whole blood. The receptors were gathered from an adult who was a healthcare worker with PCR-confirmed SARS-CoV-2 infection or an uninfected control (not recorded which).

This clonotype was observed many times. The CDR3 DNA reads TGTGCCAGCCGGCCCCGGGACAGAAGGGGCAATGAGCAGTTCTTC. Translating gives CASRPRDRRGNEQFF. The chain carries TRBV7-2 and TRBJ2-1; 7 bases are shared with TRBD1. Germline assignment: CDR1 SGHTA and CDR2 FQGNSA. CDR3 length: 15 amino acids. Unmatched junction bases numbered 13, after V lost 8 bases and J lost 6 bases.

This clonotype was counted ten times or more. The chain couples TRBV9 to TRBJ2-7; TRBD1 aligns across 12 bases. V was pared by 2 bases and J by 2 bases, with 2 bases of the junction left unmatched. This CDR3 spans 15 amino acids. CDR1 SGDLS and CDR2 YYNGEE come from the germline V gene. The CDR3 here is CASSVGTGGTYEQYF. For the CDR3, the DNA is TGTGCCAGCAGCGTCGGGACAGGGGGCACCTACGAGCAGTACTTC.

This clonotype was observed at least ten times. The chain couples TRBV20-1 to TRBJ2-7; 7 nucleotides line up with TRBD1. V trimming: 5 bases; J trimming: 3 bases; junction bases outside the gene matches: 13. The CDR3 is made up of 15 amino acids. CDR1 DFQATT and CDR2 SNEGSKA come from the germline V gene (reference sequence). The CDR3 spells CSARDSEGYRYEQYF. Here the CDR3 DNA reads TGCAGTGCTCGGGACAGCGAAGGTTATCGCTACGAGCAGTACTTC.

This clonotype was picked up many times. V is TRBV20-1 and J is TRBJ1-3; D remains ambiguous. This CDR3 is 15 amino acids long. The germline gives CDR1 DFQATT, CDR2 SNEGSKA (reference sequence). The ends were cut back, 0 bases at V and 0 bases at J, with 9 bases in the middle. The CDR3 sequence is CSARDTEHSGNTIYF. The CDR3 DNA reads as TGCAGTGCTAGAGACACGGAGCACTCTGGAAACACCATATATTTT.

In this sample, this clonotype turned up a few times. The chain recombines TRBV10-3 with TRBJ2-3; D gene unclear. V was cut by 2 bases and J by 4 bases, with 4 bases left in between. The CDR3 length is 12 residues. From germline, CDR1 is ENHRY and CDR2 SYGVKD. The CDR3 DNA follows: TGTGCCATCAGTGAGCGGCCAGATACGCAGTATTTT. This translates into CAISERPDTQYF.

This clonotype was detected ten times or more. The V call is TRBV7-9, the J call TRBJ2-7; D is perhaps TRBD1 (6 bases). The CDR3 totals 13 residues. In germline, CDR1 is SEHNR, CDR2 FQNEAQ (reference sequence). Between the trimmed V and J ends, which lost 5 bases and 6 bases, there was a span of 14 bases. The CDR3, as DNA: TGTGCCAGCAGCGGAACAGGGAAGGGCGAGCAGTACTTC. This gives the protein CASSGTGKGEQYF. The whole variable domain, filled in from reference TRBV7-9 and TRBJ2-7, reads DTGVSQNPRHKITKRGQNVTFRCDPISEHNRLYWYRQTLGQGPEFLTYFQNEAQLEKSRLLSDRFSAERPKGSFSTLEIQRTEQGDSAMYLCASSGTGKGEQYFGPGTRLTVT.

This clonotype was seen ten or more times. The chain has TRBV9 and TRBJ2-2; D is unclear. The CDR3 contains 13 residues. Between the trimmed V and J ends, which lost 0 bases and 6 bases, there was a span of 6 bases. In germline, CDR1 is SGDLS, CDR2 YYNGEE. Here the CDR3 reads CASSVGFSGELFF. The CDR3 bases are TGTGCCAGCAGCGTAGGGTTTTCCGGGGAGCTGTTTTTT. The full variable domain, its missing parts supplied by reference TRBV9 and TRBJ2-2, is DSGVTQTPKHLITATGQRVTLRCSPRSGDLSVYWYQQSLDQGLQFLIQYYNGEERAKGNILERFSAQQFPDLHSELNLSSLELGDSALYFCASSVGFSGELFFGEGSRLTVL.

This clonotype was recorded many times. The chain is built from TRBV5-6 and TRBJ2-3; 8 nucleotides align to TRBD1. Trimming took 4 bases from V and 2 from J; bases not matched to a gene: 9. Germline CDR1 reads SGHDT; CDR2 reads YYEEEE. The CDR3 is made up of 16 amino acids. In DNA, the CDR3 is TGTGCCAGCAGCCTAAGAACAGGGGGGACCACAGATACGCAGTATTTT. It is translated as CASSLRTGGTTDTQYF.

In this sample, this clonotype turned up many times. The chain employs TRBV10-3 and TRBJ2-7; 7 bases line up with TRBD1. CDR1 is ENHRY, CDR2 SYGVKD, per germline. The CDR3 is 14 amino acids. V dropped 7 bases and J dropped 0; count of bases not matched to a gene: 6. The CDR3 DNA sequence: TGTGCCATCACAAAGGGGGCCAGCTCCTACGAGCAGTACTTC. Encoded protein: CAITKGASSYEQYF.

Only a few counts were recorded for this clonotype. This chain uses TRBV29-1 with TRBJ1-2, with no clear D. This CDR3 is 12 amino acids long. Deletions cut 0 bases from V and 4 bases from J, with 6 bases between. Germline V CDR1 and CDR2: SQVTM, ANQGSEA. CDR3 in amino acids: CSVEEYTYGYTF. DNA for the CDR3: TGCAGCGTTGAAGAGTATACCTATGGCTACACCTTC.

At least ten counts were recorded for this clonotype. This rearrangement joins TRBV7-2 to TRBJ1-1, with no clear D. Germline V gene data show CDR1 as SGHTA and CDR2 as FQGNSA. V lost 0 bases and J 4 bases, leaving 12 bases between the germline ends. The CDR3 totals 15 residues. CDR3: CASSLALAGSTEAFF. DNA of the CDR3: TGTGCCAGCAGCTTAGCGTTGGCAGGCTCCACTGAAGCTTTCTTT.

This clonotype appeared many times. V gene TRBV12-3 or TRBV12-4 combines with J gene TRBJ2-1; no definite D call. This CDR3 spans 11 amino acids. The V end was cut by 5 bases, the J end by 6 bases, with 5 bases between. As DNA, the CDR3 is TGTGCCAGCAGTCCAAGCAATGAGCAGTTCTTC. As protein: CASSPSNEQFF.

This clonotype came up many times. The gene calls are TRBV3-1 and TRBJ2-1; D unclear. Germline loops: CDR1 LGHDT, CDR2 YNNKEL (reference sequence). V lost 0 bases to trimming and J lost 9 bases, with 12 bases between them. This CDR3 has 14 amino acids. The CDR3 nucleotides read TGTGCCAGCAGCCAAGATCGGGTGGTCGGTGAGCAGTTCTTC. Amino acid sequence: CASSQDRVVGEQFF.

This clonotype was seen repeatedly, ten times or more. The chain combines TRBV19 with TRBJ2-1; D remains unclear. V lost 1 base to trimming and J lost 4 bases, with 5 bases between them. Germline V CDR1 and CDR2: LNHDA, SQIVND (reference sequence). This CDR3 is built from 13 residues. The CDR3 spells CASSIGGYNEQFF. The CDR3 coding sequence is TGTGCCAGTAGTATAGGGGGATACAATGAGCAGTTCTTC.

This clonotype was recorded many times. The chain joins TRBV20-1 to TRBJ1-6; weak D call: TRBD1 (6 bases). In germline, CDR1 is DFQATT, CDR2 SNEGSKA (reference sequence). Trimming removed 3 bases at V and 5 bases at J, with 11 bases between. This CDR3 comprises 14 residues. The CDR3 bases are TGCAGTGCTAGTATTGGACAGAATAATTCACCCCTCCACTTT. As protein: CSASIGQNNSPLHF.

At least ten counts were recorded for this clonotype. V and J are TRBV27 and TRBJ1-3, with TRBD1 identical over 8 bases. The CDR3 totals 17 residues. From germline, CDR1 is MNHEY and CDR2 SMNVEV (reference sequence). After removal of 5 bases from V and 0 bases from J, the junction contained 9 bases not matched to a gene. In DNA, the CDR3 is TGTGCCAGCAGTAGAAACGCAGGGGGCAGCTCTGGAAACACCATATATTTT. Amino acids: CASSRNAGGSSGNTIYF.

This clonotype was seen ten or more times. This chain connects TRBV7-9 to TRBJ1-6; possible D gene TRBD1, 6 bases. V lost 1 base and J 10 bases, leaving 17 bases between the germline ends. This CDR3 is 16 amino acids long. The germline CDR1 and CDR2 sequences are SEHNR and FQNEAQ (reference sequence). DNA of the CDR3: TGTGCCAGCAGCTTAGGTAGCCGGGGGCCAGAGTCACCCCTCCACTTT. This sequence encodes CASSLGSRGPESPLHF.

This clonotype was observed at least ten times. V is TRBV12-3 or TRBV12-4 and J is TRBJ1-3; a possible D gene is TRBD1 (5 bases). CDR3 size: 14 residues. The V gene lost 3 bases and the J gene lost 3 bases, with 9 bases spanning the gap. The CDR3 coding sequence is TGTGCCAGCAGTTTGGGGGGAGATGGAAACACCATATATTTT. Amino acids: CASSLGGDGNTIYF.

The sample holds many counts of this clonotype. The V call is TRBV12-3 or TRBV12-4, the J call TRBJ2-2; 11 bases are shared with TRBD1. Trimming took 6 bases from V and 6 from J; bases not matched to a gene: 6. There are 15 residues in the CDR3. CDR3 loop: CASRTGTGGAGELFF. The CDR3 DNA reads TGTGCCAGCAGGACCGGGACAGGGGGGGCCGGGGAGCTGTTTTTT.

This clonotype occurred many times. This rearrangement joins TRBV14 to TRBJ1-1, with unresolved D. CDR3 length: 13 residues. CDR1 is SGHDN and CDR2 is FVKESK in the germline V gene. Between the trimmed V and J ends, which lost 2 bases and 5 bases, there was a span of 9 bases. The CDR3 is CASSQHIRTEAFF. Written as DNA, the CDR3 is TGTGCCAGCAGCCAACATATTCGGACTGAAGCTTTCTTT.

This chain connects TRBV29-1 to TRBJ2-1; D unclear. The CDR3 has 13 residues. In germline, CDR1 is SQVTM, CDR2 ANQGSEA. The V gene lost 2 bases and the J gene lost 7 bases, with 12 bases spanning the gap. CDR3 amino acids: CSVEIPPANEQFF. CDR3 in DNA: TGCAGCGTTGAAATTCCACCCGCGAATGAGCAGTTCTTC.

The rearrangement joins TRBV6-6 to TRBJ1-2; the match to TRBD1 covers 12 bases. Germline-derived CDR1 and CDR2 are MNHNY and SVGAGI (reference sequence). The CDR3 has 16 amino acids. V trimming: 4 bases; J trimming: 3 bases; junction bases outside the gene matches: 6. The CDR3 protein is CASSLPGQGADYGYTF. CDR3 DNA sequence: TGTGCCAGCAGTTTGCCGGGACAGGGGGCAGACTATGGCTACACCTTC.

The chain links TRBV6-2 or TRBV6-3 to TRBJ1-5; TRBD1 is a possible D gene (5 bases). CDR1 MNHEY and CDR2 SVGEGT come from the germline V gene. The CDR3 loop spans 14 amino acids. The ends were cut back, 7 bases at V and 0 bases at J, with 10 bases in the middle. Here the CDR3 DNA reads TGTGCCAGCACTTGGGACGGTAGCAATCAGCCCCAGCATTTT. This sequence encodes CASTWDGSNQPQHF.

There are many counts of this clonotype. The V and J genes are TRBV5-5 and TRBJ2-7, with a weak D call TRBD1 (6 bases). V lost 3 bases, J lost 0 bases, and 13 bases lay in between. The CDR3 totals 15 residues. Germline V lookup: CDR1 SGHKS, CDR2 YYEKEE (reference sequence). The CDR3 nucleotides are TGTGCCAGCAGCTACGTTACAGGGAGCTCCTACGAGCAGTACTTC. Translated, it gives CASSYVTGSSYEQYF.

This clonotype was observed many times. This CDR3 is CATSDRRTQETQYF. The CDR3 coding sequence is TGTGCCACCAGTGATCGGCGAACCCAAGAGACCCAGTACTTC. V and J are TRBV24-1 and TRBJ2-5, with D uncertain. CDR1 KGHDR and CDR2 SFDVKD come from the germline V gene. CDR3 length: 14 residues. V lost 3 bases, J lost 1 base, and 8 bases lay in between.

At least ten counts were recorded for this clonotype. CDR3 coding DNA: TGTGCCTGGGGTCCTGAGGAGACCCAGTACTTC. Encoded protein: CAWGPEETQYF. The genes are TRBV30 and TRBJ2-5; D is unclear. CDR1 and CDR2 from the germline V gene are GTSNPN and SVGIG (reference sequence). Between the trimmed V and J ends, which lost 5 bases and 5 bases, there was a span of 9 bases. This CDR3 has 11 amino acids.

This clonotype was seen many times. The V and J genes are TRBV20-1 and TRBJ2-6, with D tentatively TRBD2 (5 bases). The CDR3 loop spans 14 amino acids. V was pared by 1 base and J by 2 bases, with 6 bases between. Germline CDR1 DFQATT, CDR2 SNEGSKA (reference sequence). The CDR3 bases are TGCAGTGCTAGAGCGGGGACTGGGGCCAACGTCCTGACTTTC. Amino acids: CSARAGTGANVLTF.

This clonotype was seen repeatedly, ten times or more. The chain combines TRBV12-3 or TRBV12-4 with TRBJ2-2, with D unclear. The V gene lost 6 bases and the J gene lost 4 bases, with 6 bases spanning the gap. This CDR3 spans 12 amino acids. Here the CDR3 DNA reads TGTGCCAGCAGGGATAGCACCGGGGAGCTGTTTTTT. It specifies CASRDSTGELFF.

At least ten counts were recorded for this clonotype. The V gene is TRBV6-6, the J gene TRBJ2-6, with 8 bases lining up with TRBD2. The CDR3 is 18 residues long. CDR1 is MNHNY, CDR2 SVGAGI, per germline (reference sequence). The V gene end was trimmed by 2 bases and the J gene end by 1 base; junction bases not matched to a gene: 7. The CDR3: CASSYGLAGRSGANVLTF. The CDR3 nucleotides read TGTGCCAGCAGTTACGGGTTAGCGGGAAGGTCTGGGGCCAACGTCCTGACTTTC.

Ten or more counts support this clonotype. The V and J genes are TRBV7-8 and TRBJ2-7, with TRBD1 matching over 9 bases. Trimming cost V 2 bases and J 4 bases; bases outside gene matches: 18. The CDR3 is made up of 19 amino acids. The V gene's germline CDR1 is SGHVS and CDR2 FQNEAQ. In DNA, the CDR3 is TGTGCCAGCAGCTTATTAAACGTGTTCGCCCCGGACAGGGGATACGAGCAGTACTTC. Translated, it gives CASSLLNVFAPDRGYEQYF.